This T cell receptor (beta chain) was retrieved from a study of T cell responses to AZD1222 COVID-19 vaccine. Turning to the study itself: Pooling covered second doses at about 4 or about 12 weeks. The study, taken as a whole, reports: Unmutated variant regions are reportedly targeted by nearly half of spike-specific TCRs. Vaccine-associated CD4 TCRs ranged over spike, dominating at 160-218 and 743-854. Clonal diversity was possibly underestimated, and the donors were mostly white British, with more females.

Repertoires were generated with immunoSEQ multiplex PCR, while TCRdb's copy carries only in-frame clones and drops some. Counted here are about 110,000 clones, more than 75% occurring once; the ten biggest clones make up roughly a fifth. Notes on this clone: Its antigen is unidentified.

Per germline, CDR1 MNHEY and CDR2 SVGAGI. The V gene lost 5 bases and the J gene lost 5 bases, with 18 bases spanning the gap. The CDR3 length is 15 residues. The sample consisted of peripheral blood, taken on day 0 of AZD1222 vaccination. This rearrangement joins TRBV6-5 to TRBJ1-1; D not certain. This receptor was taken from an adult in good health. The CDR3 sequence: CASSPPRWVVTEAFF. The CDR3 bases are TGTGCCAGCAGTCCCCCCCGATGGGTGGTAACTGAAGCTTTCTTT.